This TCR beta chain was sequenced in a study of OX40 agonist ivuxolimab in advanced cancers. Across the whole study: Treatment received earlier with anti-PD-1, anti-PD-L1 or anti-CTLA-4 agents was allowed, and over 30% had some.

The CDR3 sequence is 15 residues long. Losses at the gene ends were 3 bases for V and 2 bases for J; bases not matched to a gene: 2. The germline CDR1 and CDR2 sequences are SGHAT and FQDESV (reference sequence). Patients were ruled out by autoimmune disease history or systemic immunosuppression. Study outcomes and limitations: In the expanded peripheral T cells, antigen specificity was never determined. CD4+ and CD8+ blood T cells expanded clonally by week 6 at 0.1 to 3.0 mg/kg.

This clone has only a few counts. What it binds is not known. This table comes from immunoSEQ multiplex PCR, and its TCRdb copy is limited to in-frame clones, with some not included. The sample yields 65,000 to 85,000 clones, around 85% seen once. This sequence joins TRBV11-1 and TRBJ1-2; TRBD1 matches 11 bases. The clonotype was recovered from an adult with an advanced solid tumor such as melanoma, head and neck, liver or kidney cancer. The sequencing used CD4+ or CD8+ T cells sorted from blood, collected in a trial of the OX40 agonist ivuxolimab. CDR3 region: CASSLDRGHNYGYTF. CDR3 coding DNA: TGTGCCAGCAGCTTGGACAGGGGGCACAACTATGGCTACACCTTC.